Listed here are 5 T cell receptor beta chains from one sample, sequenced in a study of T-cell reconstitution after alpha-beta-depleted transplantation in children. Unique molecular identifiers were used to barcode this TCRbeta library. TCRdb called the PCR reads again in MiXCR, with one record for every CDR3 protein. The sample yields approximately 83,000 distinct CDR3 sequences, more than 10% seen once. Sequenced material: PBMCs from the stem cell graft donor, taken from the stem cell graft. Every receptor here comes from a human donor who donated a stem cell graft to a child with inherited bone marrow failure.

This clonotype has a count of ten or more. The CDR3 spells CASSSGQITMNTEAFF. Here the CDR3 DNA reads TGTGCCAGCAGTTCGGGACAGATCACCATGAACACTGAAGCTTTCTTT. This rearrangement joins TRBV6-5 to TRBJ1-1; TRBD1 matches 7 bases. There are 16 residues in the CDR3. After removal of 4 bases from V and 0 bases from J, the junction contained 8 bases not matched to a gene. The germline gives CDR1 MNHEY, CDR2 SVGAGI.

This clonotype showed up many times. The chain couples TRBV12-3 or TRBV12-4 to TRBJ2-1; 7 bases map to TRBD1. This CDR3 spans 15 amino acids. The trim removed 5 bases at V and 1 base at J, leaving 5 bases unmatched. The CDR3 region is CASSTAGGSYNEQFF. CDR3 bases: TGTGCCAGCAGTACTGCAGGGGGTTCCTACAATGAGCAGTTCTTC.

This clonotype was seen many times. The chain uses TRBV3-1 and TRBJ2-1, with 7 bases lining up with TRBD1. Germline trimming cut 8 bases from V and 4 bases from J; bases unmatched to any gene: 5. The CDR3 has 13 residues. The germline gives CDR1 LGHDT, CDR2 YNNKEL (reference sequence). CDR3 sequence reads: CASRTGEYNEQFF. DNA of the CDR3: TGTGCCAGCCGGACAGGAGAATACAATGAGCAGTTCTTC.

The chain recombines TRBV7-2 with TRBJ2-5; 12 bases line up with TRBD2. This CDR3 is built from 15 residues. Germline V gene sequence: CDR1 SGHTA, CDR2 FQGNSA. Unmatched junction bases numbered 7, after V lost 6 bases and J lost 5 bases. In DNA, the CDR3 is TGTGCCAGCAGTTCCGGACTAGCGGGGCGGGAGACCCAGTACTTC. This sequence encodes CASSSGLAGRETQYF.

This clonotype was counted at least ten times. The chain carries TRBV6-2 or TRBV6-3 and TRBJ2-7; D is unresolved. This CDR3 spans 13 amino acids. The germline V gene has CDR1 MNHEY and CDR2 SVGEGT. V was trimmed by 8 bases and J by 2 bases, leaving 13 bases between them. CDR3: CASSWTNPYEQYF. CDR3 DNA sequence: TGTGCCAGCTCTTGGACCAATCCCTACGAGCAGTACTTC.